This T cell receptor beta chain was profiled in a study of yellow fever vaccine responses in identical twins. As for this clonotype: The antigen remains unidentified.

TCRdb reprocessed the RT-PCR reads via MiXCR and lists one record per CDR3 protein. The table includes over a thousand distinct CDR3 sequences, roughly 83% detected once. Broader study findings: Twins reportedly appeared to share part of their vaccine T cell response while keeping part individual.

The sample consisted of T cells from blood (PBMCs), unsorted or a sorted subset (not recorded which), taken before or after yellow fever vaccination (not recorded which). The source of this sequence is a female donor who received the yellow fever vaccine.

The CDR3 bases are TGCAGTGCTAGCCTAGCGGGCCAATCTTCCTACGAGCAGTACTTC. It encodes CSASLAGQSSYEQYF. This chain links TRBV20-1 with TRBJ2-7; 8 bases map to TRBD2. CDR1 and CDR2 from the germline V gene are DFQATT and SNEGSKA (reference sequence). The J segment lost 1 base and the V segment lost 3 bases, leaving 8 bases of the junction unmatched. This CDR3 is built from 15 residues.